These 6 T cell receptor beta chains came from one sample sequenced in a study of T cells in localized non-small cell lung cancer. TCRdb keeps only in-frame clones here, not all; method: immunoSEQ multiplex PCR. The sample yields about 40,000 clones, 90% to 95% seen once. This sample comprised PBMCs, obtained before any cancer treatment. The origin of the receptors is a woman aged 40-69 years with stage II lung adenocarcinoma.

The chain links TRBV28 to TRBJ1-3; the match to TRBD1 covers 10 bases. Trimming took 6 bases from V and 0 from J; bases not matched to a gene: 5. From germline, CDR1 is MDHEN and CDR2 SYDVKM. CDR3 length: 16 residues. CDR3 region: CASRTTGGISGNTIYF. In DNA form, the CDR3 reads TGTGCCAGCAGGACGACAGGGGGCATCTCTGGAAACACCATATATTTT.

The chain has TRBV6-5 and TRBJ2-7; D gene ambiguous. CDR3 size: 13 residues. Germline assignment: CDR1 MNHEY and CDR2 SVGAGI. V shed 2 bases and J shed 2 bases, with 7 bases lying between them. DNA of the CDR3: TGTGCCAGCAGTTACGAGATCCCCTACGAGCAGTACTTC. It codes for CASSYEIPYEQYF.

V is TRBV28 and J is TRBJ1-2; no reliable D call. CDR3 length equals 13 residues. The germline gives CDR1 MDHEN, CDR2 SYDVKM. V lost 5 bases to trimming and J lost 2 bases, with 9 bases between them. CDR3 amino acids: CASSLDKNYGYTF. CDR3 nucleotide sequence: TGTGCCAGCAGTCTCGACAAGAACTATGGCTACACCTTC.

V is TRBV11-3 and J is TRBJ2-5, with 13 nucleotides matching TRBD2. V lost 1 base and J lost 5; bases outside the gene matches: 1. The CDR3 spans 15 residues. The germline gives CDR1 SGHNT, CDR2 YENEEA. The CDR3 DNA follows: TGTGCCAGCAGCTTAGGGGGACTAGCGGGGGAGACCCAGTACTTC. Translation gives CASSLGGLAGETQYF.

The chain links TRBV5-1 to TRBJ1-4, with D perhaps TRBD1 (5 bases). The CDR3 runs 15 residues. The germline V gene encodes CDR1 SGHRS and CDR2 YFSETQ. V was cut by 4 bases and J by 7 bases, with 17 bases left in between. CDR3 sequence: CASSDQGTGLEKLFF. CDR3 DNA: TGCGCCAGCAGCGATCAAGGAACAGGCCTTGAAAAACTGTTTTTT.

The genes are TRBV5-8 and TRBJ1-2; unclear D gene. Trimming stripped 4 bases from V and 12 bases from J, with 16 bases between. Per germline, CDR1 SGHTS and CDR2 YDEGEE. CDR3 length equals 12 residues. CDR3 region: CASSGDMGSDTF. In DNA form, the CDR3 reads TGTGCCAGCAGCGGTGACATGGGGTCCGACACCTTC.